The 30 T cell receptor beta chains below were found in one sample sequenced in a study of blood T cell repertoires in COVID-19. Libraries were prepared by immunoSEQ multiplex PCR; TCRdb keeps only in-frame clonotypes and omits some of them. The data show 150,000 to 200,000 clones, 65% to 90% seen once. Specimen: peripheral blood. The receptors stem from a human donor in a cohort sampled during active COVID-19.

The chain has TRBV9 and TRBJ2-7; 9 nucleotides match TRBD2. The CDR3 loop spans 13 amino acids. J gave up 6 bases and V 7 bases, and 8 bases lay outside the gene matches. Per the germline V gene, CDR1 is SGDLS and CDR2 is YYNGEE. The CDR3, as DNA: TGTGCCAGCTCCCCGGCTAGCGGGATCGAGCAGTACTTC. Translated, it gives CASSPASGIEQYF.

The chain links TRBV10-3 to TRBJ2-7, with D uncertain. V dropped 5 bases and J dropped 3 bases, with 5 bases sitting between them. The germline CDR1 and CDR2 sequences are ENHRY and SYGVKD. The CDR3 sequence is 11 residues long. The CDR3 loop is CAISPGYEQYF. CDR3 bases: TGTGCCATCAGTCCGGGCTACGAGCAGTACTTC.

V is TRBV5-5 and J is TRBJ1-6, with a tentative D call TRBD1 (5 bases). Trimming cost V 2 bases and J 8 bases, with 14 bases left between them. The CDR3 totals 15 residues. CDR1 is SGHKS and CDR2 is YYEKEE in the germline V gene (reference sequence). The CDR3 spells CASSLFREWDSPLHF. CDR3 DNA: TGTGCCAGCAGCTTATTCAGGGAATGGGATTCACCCCTCCACTTT.

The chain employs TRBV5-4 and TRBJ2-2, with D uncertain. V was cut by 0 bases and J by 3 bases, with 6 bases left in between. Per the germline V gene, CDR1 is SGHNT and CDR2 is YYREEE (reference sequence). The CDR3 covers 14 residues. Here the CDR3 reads CASSLGGDTGELFF. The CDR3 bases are TGTGCCAGCAGCTTGGGAGGAGACACCGGGGAGCTGTTTTTT.

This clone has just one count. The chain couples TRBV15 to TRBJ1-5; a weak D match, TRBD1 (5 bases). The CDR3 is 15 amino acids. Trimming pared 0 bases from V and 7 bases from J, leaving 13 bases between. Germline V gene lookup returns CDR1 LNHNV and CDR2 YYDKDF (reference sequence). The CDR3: CATSRDRQGGQPQHF. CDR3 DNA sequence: TGTGCCACCAGCAGAGATCGGCAGGGCGGACAGCCCCAGCATTTT.

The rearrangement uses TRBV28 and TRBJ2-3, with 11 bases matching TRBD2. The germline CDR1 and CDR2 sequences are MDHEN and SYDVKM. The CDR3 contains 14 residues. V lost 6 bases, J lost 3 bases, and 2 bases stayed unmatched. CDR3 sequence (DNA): TGTGCCAGCAGCCTAGCGGGAGGTACAGATACGCAGTATTTT. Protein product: CASSLAGGTDTQYF. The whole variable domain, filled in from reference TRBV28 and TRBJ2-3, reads DVKVTQSSRYLVKRTGEKVFLECVQDMDHENMFWYRQDPGLGLRLIYFSYDVKMKEKGDIPEGYSVSREKKERFSLILESASTNQTSMYLCASSLAGGTDTQYFGPGTRLTVL.

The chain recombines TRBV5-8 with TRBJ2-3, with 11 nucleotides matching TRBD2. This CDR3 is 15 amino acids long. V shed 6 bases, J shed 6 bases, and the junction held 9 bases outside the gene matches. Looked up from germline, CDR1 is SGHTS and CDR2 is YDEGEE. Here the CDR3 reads CASTTSSGRSDTQYF. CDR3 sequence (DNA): TGTGCCAGCACCACGTCTAGCGGGAGGTCGGATACGCAGTATTTT.

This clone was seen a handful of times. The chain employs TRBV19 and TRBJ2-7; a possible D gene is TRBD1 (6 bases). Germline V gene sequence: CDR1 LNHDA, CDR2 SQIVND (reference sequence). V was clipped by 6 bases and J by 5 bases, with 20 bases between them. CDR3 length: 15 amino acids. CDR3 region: CASSPGTSGSDEQYF. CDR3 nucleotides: TGTGCCAGTAGCCCTGGGACATCCGGCAGTGACGAGCAGTACTTC.

CDR3 loop: CASGWAGVAGGTDTQYF. CDR3 nucleotide sequence: TGTGCTAGTGGTTGGGCGGGGGTAGCGGGAGGCACAGATACGCAGTATTTT. The rearrangement joins TRBV12-5 to TRBJ2-3; TRBD2 aligns across 9 bases. From germline, CDR1 is LGHNT and CDR2 FRNRAP. The CDR3 has 17 residues. Trimming took 4 bases from V and 1 from J; bases not matched to a gene: 9. The complete variable domain, with remaining parts taken from reference TRBV12-5 and TRBJ2-3, reads DARVTQTPRHKVTEMGQEVTMRCQPILGHNTVFWYRQTMMQGLELLAYFRNRAPLDDSGMPKDRFSAEMPDATLATLKIQPSEPRDSAVYFCASGWAGVAGGTDTQYFGPGTRLTVL.

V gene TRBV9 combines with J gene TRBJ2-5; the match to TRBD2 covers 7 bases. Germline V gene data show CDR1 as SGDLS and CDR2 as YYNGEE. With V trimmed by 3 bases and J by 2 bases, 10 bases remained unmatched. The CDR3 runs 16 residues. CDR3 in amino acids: CASSEGKAGVQETQYF. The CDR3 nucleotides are TGTGCCAGCAGCGAGGGGAAGGCGGGGGTGCAAGAGACCCAGTACTTC.

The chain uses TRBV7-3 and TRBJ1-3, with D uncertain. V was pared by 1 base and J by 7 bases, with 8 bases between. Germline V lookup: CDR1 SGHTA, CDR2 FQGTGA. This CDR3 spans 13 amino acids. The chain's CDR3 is CASSLNAGNTIYF. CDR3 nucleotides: TGTGCCAGCAGCTTAAATGCCGGGAACACCATATATTTT.

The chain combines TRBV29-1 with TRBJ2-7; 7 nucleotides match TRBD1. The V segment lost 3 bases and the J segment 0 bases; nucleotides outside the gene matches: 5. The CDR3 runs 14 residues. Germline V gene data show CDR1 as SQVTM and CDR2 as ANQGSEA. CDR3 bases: TGCAGCGTTGAGGGGACAGAGAGCTCCTACGAGCAGTACTTC. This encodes CSVEGTESSYEQYF.

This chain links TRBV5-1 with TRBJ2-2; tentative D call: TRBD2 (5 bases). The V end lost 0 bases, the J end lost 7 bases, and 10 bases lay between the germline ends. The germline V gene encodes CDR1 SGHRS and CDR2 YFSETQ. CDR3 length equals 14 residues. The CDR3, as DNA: TGCGCCAGCAGCTTGGCCTCTAGCAACGGGGAGCTGTTTTTT. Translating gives CASSLASSNGELFF.

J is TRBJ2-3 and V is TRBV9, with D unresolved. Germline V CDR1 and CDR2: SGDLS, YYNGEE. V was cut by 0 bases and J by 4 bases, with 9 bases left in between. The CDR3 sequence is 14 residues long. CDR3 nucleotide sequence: TGTGCCAGCAGCGTAGTATTAGCTCCAGATACGCAGTATTTT. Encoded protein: CASSVVLAPDTQYF.

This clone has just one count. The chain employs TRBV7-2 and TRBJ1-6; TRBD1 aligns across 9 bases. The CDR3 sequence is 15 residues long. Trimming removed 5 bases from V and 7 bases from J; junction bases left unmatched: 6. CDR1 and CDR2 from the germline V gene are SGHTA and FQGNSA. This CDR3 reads CASSAGTGRNSPLHF. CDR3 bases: TGTGCCAGCAGCGCGGGGACAGGGCGGAATTCACCCCTCCACTTT.

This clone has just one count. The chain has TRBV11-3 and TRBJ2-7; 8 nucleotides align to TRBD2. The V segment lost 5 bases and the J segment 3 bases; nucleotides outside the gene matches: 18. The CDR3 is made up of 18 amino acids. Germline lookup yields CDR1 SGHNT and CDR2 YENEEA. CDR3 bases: TGTGCCAGCAGCCCAAGGTCCAGCGGGAGAACTCGGTGCTACGAGCAGTACTTC. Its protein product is CASSPRSSGRTRCYEQYF.

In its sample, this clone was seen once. CDR3 DNA sequence: TGTGCCAGCAGCAGTGGGTCGGGGGGGGCAGTAGATACGCAGTATTTT. Its protein is CASSSGSGGAVDTQYF. The J gene is TRBJ2-3, the V gene TRBV25-1; 8 positions agree with TRBD2. CDR1 and CDR2 from the germline V gene are MGHDK and SYGVNS. The CDR3 length is 16 residues. Trimming removed 6 bases from V and 5 bases from J; junction bases left unmatched: 13.

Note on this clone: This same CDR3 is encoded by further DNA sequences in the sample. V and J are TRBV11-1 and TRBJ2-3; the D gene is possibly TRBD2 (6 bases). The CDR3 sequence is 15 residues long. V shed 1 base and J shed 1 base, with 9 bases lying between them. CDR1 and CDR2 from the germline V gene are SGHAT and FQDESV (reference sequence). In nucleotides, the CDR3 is TGTGCCAGCAGCTTAGGCGGGGATCGCACAGATACGCAGTATTTT. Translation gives CASSLGGDRTDTQYF.

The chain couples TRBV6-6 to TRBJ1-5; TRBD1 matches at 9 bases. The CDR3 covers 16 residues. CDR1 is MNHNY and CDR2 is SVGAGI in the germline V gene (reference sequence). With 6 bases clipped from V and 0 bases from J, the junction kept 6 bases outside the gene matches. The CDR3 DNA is TGTGCCAGCAGAAGACAGGGGGACTATAGCAATCAGCCCCAGCATTTT. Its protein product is CASRRQGDYSNQPQHF.

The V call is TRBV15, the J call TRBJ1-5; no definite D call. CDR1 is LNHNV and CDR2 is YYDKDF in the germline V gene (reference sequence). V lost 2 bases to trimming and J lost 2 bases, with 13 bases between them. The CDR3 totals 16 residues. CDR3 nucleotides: TGTGCCACCAGCAGACGAGTGGCGCGGGGCAATCAGCCCCAGCATTTT. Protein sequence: CATSRRVARGNQPQHF.

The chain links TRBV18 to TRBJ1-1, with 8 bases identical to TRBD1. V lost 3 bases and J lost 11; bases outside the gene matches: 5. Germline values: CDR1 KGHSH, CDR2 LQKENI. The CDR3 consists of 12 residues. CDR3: CASSPGQGGAFF. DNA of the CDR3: TGTGCCAGCTCACCCGGACAGGGAGGCGCTTTCTTT.

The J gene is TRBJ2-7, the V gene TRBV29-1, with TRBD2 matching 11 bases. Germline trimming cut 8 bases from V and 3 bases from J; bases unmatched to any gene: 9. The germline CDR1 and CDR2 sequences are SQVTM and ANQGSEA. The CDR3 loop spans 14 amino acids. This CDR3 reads CSIYGTSGSYEQYF. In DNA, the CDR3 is TGCAGCATATACGGGACTAGCGGCAGCTACGAGCAGTACTTC.

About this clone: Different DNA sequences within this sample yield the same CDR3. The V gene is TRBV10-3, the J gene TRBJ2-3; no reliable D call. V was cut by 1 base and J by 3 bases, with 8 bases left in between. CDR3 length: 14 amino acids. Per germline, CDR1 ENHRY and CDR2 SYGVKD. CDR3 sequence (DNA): TGTGCCATCAGTGAGTACAGAGATACAGATACGCAGTATTTT. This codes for CAISEYRDTDTQYF.

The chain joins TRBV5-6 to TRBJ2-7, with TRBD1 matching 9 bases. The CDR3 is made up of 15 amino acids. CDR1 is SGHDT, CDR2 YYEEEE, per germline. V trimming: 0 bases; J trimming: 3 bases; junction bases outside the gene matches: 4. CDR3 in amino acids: CASSLAGQGFYEQYF. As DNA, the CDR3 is TGTGCCAGCAGCTTGGCGGGACAGGGTTTCTACGAGCAGTACTTC.

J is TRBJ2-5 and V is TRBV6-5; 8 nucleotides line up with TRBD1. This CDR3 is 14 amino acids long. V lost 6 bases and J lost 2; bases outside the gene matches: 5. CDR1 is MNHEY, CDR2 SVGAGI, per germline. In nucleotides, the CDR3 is TGTGCCAGCAGGTCGGACAGGGAGCAAGAGACCCAGTACTTC. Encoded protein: CASRSDREQETQYF.

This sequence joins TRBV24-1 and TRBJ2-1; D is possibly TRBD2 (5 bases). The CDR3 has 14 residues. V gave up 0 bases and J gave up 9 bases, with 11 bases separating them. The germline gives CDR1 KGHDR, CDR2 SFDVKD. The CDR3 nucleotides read TGTGCCACCAGTGATTTGAGGCTAGCCGCTGAGCAGTTCTTC. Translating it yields CATSDLRLAAEQFF.

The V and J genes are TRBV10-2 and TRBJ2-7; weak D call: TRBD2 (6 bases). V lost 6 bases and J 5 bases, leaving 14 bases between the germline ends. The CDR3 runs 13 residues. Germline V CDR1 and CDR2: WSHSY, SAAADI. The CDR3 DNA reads TGCGCCAGCAGGGCCGGGACTCCCCACGAGCAGTACTTC. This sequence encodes CASRAGTPHEQYF.

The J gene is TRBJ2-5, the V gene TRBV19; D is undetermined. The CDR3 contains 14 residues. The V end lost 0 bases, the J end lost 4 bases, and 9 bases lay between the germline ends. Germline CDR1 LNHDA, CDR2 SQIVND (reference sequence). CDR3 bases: TGTGCCAGTAGTATAGACGAGTGGAGAGAGACCCAGTACTTC. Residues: CASSIDEWRETQYF.

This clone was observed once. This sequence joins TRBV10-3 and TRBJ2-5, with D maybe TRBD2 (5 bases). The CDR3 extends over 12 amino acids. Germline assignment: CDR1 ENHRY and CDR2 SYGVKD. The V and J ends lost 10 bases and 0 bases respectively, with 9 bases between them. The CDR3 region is CATSGDQETQYF. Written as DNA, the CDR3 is TGTGCCACCAGCGGAGACCAAGAGACCCAGTACTTC.

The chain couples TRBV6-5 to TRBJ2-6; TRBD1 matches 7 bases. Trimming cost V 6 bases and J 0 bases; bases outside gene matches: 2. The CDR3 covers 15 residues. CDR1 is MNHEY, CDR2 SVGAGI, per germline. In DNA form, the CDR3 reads TGTGCCAGCAGAGACAGGGTCTCTGGGGCCAACGTCCTGACTTTC. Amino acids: CASRDRVSGANVLTF.